This note documents a single T cell receptor beta chain sequence. Its antigen specificity is not known. No base-level quality is on record; no much larger clone is a single base apart. V is cut back by 5 bases and J by 3 bases, with 5 bases in the junction unmatched. Including cysteine and phenylalanine, the CDR3 has 14 amino acids. The CDR3 DNA has 42 bases and is translated from base 1. The CDR1 and CDR2 encoded by the germline V gene are SGHAT and FQNNGV. The collaborating institutions used their own protocols to collect whole blood in K2EDTA tubes. Collaborator samples were shipped for TCRbeta analysis as frozen whole blood, isolated PBMCs, or DNA extracted from either sample type. The immunoSEQ Assay, a bias-controlled multiplex PCR, was used to amplify TCRbeta CDR3 regions from genomic DNA. Regarding the original processing steps: Within the assay, amplification of reference gene primers was used to estimate how many nucleated cells each sample contained. To quantify the absolute abundance of each unique TCRbeta CDR3 rearrangement, sequence reads were collapsed and filtered. For each sample, productive Simpson clonality was calculated by taking the square root of Simpson's diversity index across productive rearrangements. Imported from immuneACCESS, the table was reduced by TCRdb to in-frame sequences with V and J called. These copies leave out some clones; in studies compared against another copy, an unresolved V gene accounts for under half, and the cause of the remainder is not known. The V and J calls and the clone size are those of that table, but D and trimming were determined from the DNA. The sample table holds approximately 210,000 clones, of which about 83% were seen once. Roughly 2.9% of the sample is taken by the ten largest.

This sample was included in a study of blood T cell repertoires in COVID-19 (dated by TCRdb to the early 2020s). As for the study more broadly: Collaborator samples came from the United States, Italy and Spain and covered acute and convalescent phases of COVID-19. Sample metadata almost always included a de-identified subject ID, COVID-19 status, age in years and sex. Where available, HLA class I and class II types were taken from metadata supplied by the sample provider and were not determined by assay-based typing. Subjects who had been exposed to COVID-19, were actively infected with it, or had recovered from it provided the deeply sampled blood TCRbeta repertoires that made up the dataset. The material from the prospective study consisted of cDNA or gDNA derived from T cells, B-cell-depleted T cells, or PBMCs. The samples were drawn from two sources: the first 160 participants of the ongoing ImmuneRACE study, and 950 to 1,500 subjects contributed by 6 global collaborators. The repertoires were released in a freely available public database intended as a resource for research on the immune response to SARS-CoV-2.

Points the paper makes about the study in general: How much clinical and demographic metadata was included differed by source and by participant, and the metadata was provided uncurated.

The rearranged segments are TRBV11-2 and TRBJ1-1, with TRBD1 identical over 8 junction bases. Sequencing input: peripheral blood. This sequence was found in a man aged 45 to 65 with active or convalescent COVID-19. The sequenced DNA is TGTGCCAGCAGCGCCGGACAGGGATACACTGAAGCTTTCTTT. It encodes CASSAGQGYTEAFF.